The clone carrying this T cell receptor (beta chain) has more than one count but fewer than ten. This sample is drawn from a study of response to subunit inactivated influenza vaccine. In TCRdb, the RT-PCR reads were re-called with MiXCR into one record per CDR3 protein. The table shows just under 550,000 distinct CDR3 sequences, with under 30% occurring only once. V was pared by 3 bases and J by 3 bases, with 4 bases of the junction left unmatched. CDR1 and CDR2 (germline): KGHSH, LQKENI. This CDR3 is 15 amino acids long. This sample also appeared in a second study, on T cells expressing NK-cell markers. That study adds: cDNA encoding TCR beta was synthesized via 5'RACE template switching incorporating UMIs.

This clonotype originated in a man aged 45-60 years who received an inactivated influenza vaccine. Here the sequenced sample was CD4+ T cells sorted from PBMCs, taken 11 to 12 days after vaccination. J is TRBJ1-1 and V is TRBV18; 10 bases line up with TRBD1. The CDR3 DNA sequence: TGTGCCAGCTCACCGGACAGGGGGTTCTACACTGAAGCTTTCTTT. It yields the protein CASSPDRGFYTEAFF.